Listed here is a single T cell receptor beta chain. The protocol was immunoSEQ multiplex PCR, while the TCRdb copy is restricted to in-frame clones and leaves out a portion. The table records about 88,000 clones, 72% of them present only once. Chemo-refractory metastatic non-small-cell lung cancer patients underwent focal radiation alongside CTLA-4 blockade with ipilimumab. This sample was taken from a study of radiotherapy plus CTLA-4 blockade in lung cancer. Background on the study: Patients showed objective responses in about 18% of cases and disease control in under 35%.

This CDR3 contains 15 residues. Germline values: CDR1 SEHNR, CDR2 FQNEAQ (reference sequence). Trimming stripped 3 bases from V and 8 bases from J, with 19 bases between. The chain links TRBV7-9 to TRBJ1-2; D might be TRBD1 (5 bases). The clonotype comes from a human donor with non-small cell lung cancer that progressed on radiotherapy plus ipilimumab. Specimen: peripheral blood, collected from a patient treated with radiotherapy plus ipilimumab. The CDR3 region is CASSFESRAAGGYTF. CDR3 in DNA: TGTGCCAGCAGCTTTGAGTCCAGGGCGGCAGGAGGCTACACCTTC.